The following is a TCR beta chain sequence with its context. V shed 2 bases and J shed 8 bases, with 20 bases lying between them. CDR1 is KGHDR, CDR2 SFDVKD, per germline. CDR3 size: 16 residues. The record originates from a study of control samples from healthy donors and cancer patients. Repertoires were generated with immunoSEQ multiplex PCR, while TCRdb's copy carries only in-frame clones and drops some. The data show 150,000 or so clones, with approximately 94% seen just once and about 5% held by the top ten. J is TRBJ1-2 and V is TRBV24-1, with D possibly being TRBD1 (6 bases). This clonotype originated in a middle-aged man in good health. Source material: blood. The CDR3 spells CATSDWADSSLSGYTF. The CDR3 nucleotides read TGTGCCACCAGTGATTGGGCGGACAGCTCCCTTTCCGGCTACACCTTC.